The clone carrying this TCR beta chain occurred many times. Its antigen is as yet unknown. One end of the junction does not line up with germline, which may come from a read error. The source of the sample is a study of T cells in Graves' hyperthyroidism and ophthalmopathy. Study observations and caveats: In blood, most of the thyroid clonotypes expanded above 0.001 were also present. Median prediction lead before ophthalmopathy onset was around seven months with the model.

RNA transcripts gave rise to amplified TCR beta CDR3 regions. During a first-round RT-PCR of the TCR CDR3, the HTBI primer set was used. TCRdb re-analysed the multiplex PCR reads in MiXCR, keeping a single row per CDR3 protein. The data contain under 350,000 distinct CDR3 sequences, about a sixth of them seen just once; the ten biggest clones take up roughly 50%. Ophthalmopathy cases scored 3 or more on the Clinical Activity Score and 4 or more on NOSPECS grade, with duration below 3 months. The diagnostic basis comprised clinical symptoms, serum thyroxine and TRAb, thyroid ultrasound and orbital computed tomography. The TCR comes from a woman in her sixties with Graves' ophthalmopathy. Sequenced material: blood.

The CDR3 sequence is CASTEKGRVKDTQYF. As DNA, the CDR3 is TGTGCCAGCACGGAGAAGGGCCGGGTAAAAGACACCCAGTACTTC. This chain joins TRBV7-9 and TRBJ2-5; unclear D gene. There are 15 residues in the CDR3. Germline V gene sequence: CDR1 SEHNR, CDR2 FQNEAQ (reference sequence).